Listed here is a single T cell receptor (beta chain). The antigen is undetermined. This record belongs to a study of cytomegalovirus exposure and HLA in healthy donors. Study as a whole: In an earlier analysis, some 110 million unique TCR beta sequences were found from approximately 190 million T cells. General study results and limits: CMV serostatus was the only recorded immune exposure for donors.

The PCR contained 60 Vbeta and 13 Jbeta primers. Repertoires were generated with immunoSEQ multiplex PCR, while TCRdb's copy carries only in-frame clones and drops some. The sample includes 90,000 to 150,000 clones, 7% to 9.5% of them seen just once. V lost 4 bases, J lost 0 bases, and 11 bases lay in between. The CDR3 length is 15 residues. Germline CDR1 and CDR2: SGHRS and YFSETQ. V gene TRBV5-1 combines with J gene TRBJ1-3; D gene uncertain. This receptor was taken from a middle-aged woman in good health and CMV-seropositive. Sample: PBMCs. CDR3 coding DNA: TGCGCCAGCAGCCTGGTGCCGGTCTCTGGAAACACCATATATTTT. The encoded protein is CASSLVPVSGNTIYF. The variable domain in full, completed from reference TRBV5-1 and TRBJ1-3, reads KAGVTQTPRYLIKTRGQQVTLSCSPISGHRSVSWYQQTPGQGLQFLFEYFSETQRNKGNFPGRFSGRQFSNSRSEMNVSTLELGDSALYLCASSLVPVSGNTIYFGEGSWLTVV.